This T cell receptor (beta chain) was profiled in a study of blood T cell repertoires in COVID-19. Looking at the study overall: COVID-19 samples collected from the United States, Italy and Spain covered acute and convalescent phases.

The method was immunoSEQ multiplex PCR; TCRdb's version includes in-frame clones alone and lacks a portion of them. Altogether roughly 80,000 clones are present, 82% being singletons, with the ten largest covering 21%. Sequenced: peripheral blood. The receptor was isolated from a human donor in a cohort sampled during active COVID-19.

CDR3 DNA sequence: TGTGCCAGCAGTAGGACAGGGAAAGAGACCCAGTACTTC. Protein product: CASSRTGKETQYF. The rearrangement joins TRBV6-5 to TRBJ2-5; 8 bases line up with TRBD1. The germline gives CDR1 MNHEY, CDR2 SVGAGI. CDR3 length: 13 amino acids. V trimming: 5 bases; J trimming: 3 bases; junction bases outside the gene matches: 2.